This T cell receptor (beta chain) originates from a study of T cell responses to AZD1222 COVID-19 vaccine. This table comes from immunoSEQ multiplex PCR, and its TCRdb copy is limited to in-frame clones, with some not included. The repertoire holds more than 150,000 clones, with 70% to 90% as singletons. Germline-derived CDR1 and CDR2 are SGHTS and YDEGEE. The CDR3 consists of 15 residues. With V trimmed by 2 bases and J by 9 bases, 10 bases remained unmatched. The sequencing used peripheral blood, collected on day 0 of AZD1222 vaccination. The J gene is TRBJ2-1, the V gene TRBV5-8; TRBD2 aligns across 8 bases. The clonotype originates from an adult in good health. CDR3 sequence reads: CASSLRTGGPGEQFF. The CDR3 bases are TGTGCCAGCAGCTTACGAACGGGAGGGCCCGGTGAGCAGTTCTTC.